Included here is one TCR beta chain sequence, with context. Which antigen it targets is not known. No clone much larger than this one lies a single base away; base qualities are absent. The sample belongs to a study of cytomegalovirus exposure and HLA in healthy donors (dated by TCRdb to about 2017). Looking at the study overall: An earlier analysis of 550 to 700 of the donors reported more than 250 Gb of sequence data and 120 million or so unique TCR beta sequences from some 180 million T cells. An early release that covered about 640 HLA-typed donors contained about 300 gigabases of sequencing data and tens of millions of unique TCR sequences. The genetic ancestry cluster associated with self-reported Caucasian donors included over 65% of the roughly 360 genotyped donors. The study aimed to test whether cataloging public T cell receptors could reveal signatures of past pathogen exposure. The study profiled the T cell repertoires of fewer than 850 subjects by immunosequencing and related them to cytomegalovirus serostatus. Along with the roughly 700-subject first cohort, a separate validation cohort of over a hundred different subjects was used. To predict cytomegalovirus infection status, the study combined high-throughput TCR immunosequencing, statistical association of individual TCRs with disease status, and machine learning. A later analysis re-analyzed previously published TCR beta repertoires from 500 to 700 donors and added high-resolution HLA genotyping to study TCR occurrence patterns. Rather than drawing on any new phenotypic data, the later analysis identified candidate immune exposures from TCR beta sequences and the way those sequences occurred across donors. To decide whether each TCR beta V gene segment behaved as functional or pseudogenic, an earlier analysis of approximately 590 of the donors relied on high-throughput TCR beta sequencing. Donor age, sex, ethnicity and CMV serostatus were compiled alongside the repertoire data. In a later genetic analysis, genome-wide SNP genotypes for about 55% of the roughly 670 donors were used, and that subset was treated as a discovery cohort. Every repertoire in the discovery cohort had been generated on one and the same sequencing platform. Both class I and class II loci were covered by HLA typing, at four-digit resolution. Typing coverage differed by locus: A, B, C, DRB1 and DQB1 were typed in roughly 620-640 donors, DQA1 in roughly 510, DPA1 in approximately 600, and DPB1 in approximately 450. Because of strong linkage in the cohort, roughly five DR-DQ haplotypes were treated as single units for association and clustering. On average, 235,054 unique TCR beta nucleotide sequences were sequenced per donor among 350 to 400 genotyped donors of the cohort, with approximately 18% of those sequences being non-productive.

The cohort consisted of some 730 healthy bone marrow donors. Cohort members were all nominally healthy when sampled, although unrecorded immune exposures were likely present. The donor tested CMV seropositive and was one of the 289 seropositive cohort members. A peripheral blood sample was collected from each donor, and TCR beta sequencing was performed on peripheral blood mononuclear cells. The Qiagen DNeasy Blood Extraction Kit was used to extract genomic DNA from the blood cell samples. Study-wide findings and limitations: In the study, approximately 150 TCR beta chains were listed as associated with cytomegalovirus. The authors suggested that the approach could potentially be extended to other disease states and immunological phenotypes. While some public TCRs were present in many individuals, most TCR sequences turned up only very rarely across donors. According to a later analysis, most CMV-associated TCR beta chains appeared to be HLA-restricted, and the HLA associations seemed to be driven largely by CMV exposure. The earlier analysis of 450 to 700 of the donors excluded 15 to 20 rarely observed V segments, including chromosome 9 orphons, because counts were too low. Broadly in line with IMGT annotations, most TCR beta V segments showed up in productive rearrangements about 87% or about 30% of the time in an earlier analysis of a few hundred of the donors. In this cohort, only TCR beta chains were sequenced, and detectable features were limited by the absence of alpha or paired-chain data. When HLA alleles, especially DR and DQ, strongly co-occurred, attributing TCR associations to individual alleles was difficult. A later analysis found that TCR association rates varied across HLA loci, with DRB1 alleles showing the most associated TCRs and HLA-C alleles the fewest. According to a later genetic analysis, donors in an Asian-associated ancestry cluster had fewer N-insertions in productive TCRs than the approximately 630-donor mean. For the cohort, immune exposure information was limited to CMV serostatus. According to a later analysis, parvovirus B19, influenza, CMV and Epstein-Barr virus appeared linked to several top co-occurrence clusters. In a later genetic analysis, a missense DCLRE1C variant was associated with V-gene and J-gene trimming of TCR beta chains, and the association was replicated in an independent cohort. A further reported finding was that TCR beta sequences accurately predicted the HLA-A and HLA-B alleles for most subjects in the first cohort. Because HLA typing was missing for some donors at each locus, association tests included only the typed subset. In a later analysis, HLA-associated TCR beta chains showed more clonal expansion and lower generation probabilities than non-associated chains that were equally common. A cluster of highly shared sequence variants was judged likely to represent a technical artifact of the sequencing pipeline. In vitro tests confirmed that three of the cytomegalovirus-associated TCR beta chains recognize cytomegalovirus antigens. Presence/absence analyses assumed roughly uniform sequencing depth across donors, an assumption that may not hold. Specific HLA alleles were associated with 15,000 to 20,000 TCR beta sequences at a false discovery rate of 0.05 in a later analysis. The classifier was reported to diagnose cytomegalovirus status with high specificity and sensitivity in both the original and validation cohorts. Linkage disequilibrium might explain the correlated functional status among segregating V segments, but an unknown experimental factor could not be excluded.

Library prep was done by the immunoSEQ multiplex PCR assay. For the multiplex PCR, a mixture combining 60 forward primers for TCR Vbeta segments and 13 reverse primers for TCR Jbeta segments was used. A multiplex PCR assay on genomic DNA amplified the CDR3 region of rearranged TCR beta genes. The amplified TCR beta libraries were sequenced on the Illumina HiSeq System as 87-base-pair reads. On the study's bioinformatics: Across the roughly 670 repertoires, a later analysis counted approximately 83 million unique TCR beta chains, roughly 11 million of which were shared by at least two donors. Raw reads were error-corrected and collapsed into unique sequences with a nearest-neighbor algorithm that merged closely related sequences to remove PCR and sequencing errors. CDR3 sequences were aligned to IMGT reference sequences to assign V, D and J gene segments. For a sequence to be retained, a match of at least six nucleotides was required to both a V gene segment and a J gene segment. Rearrangements were classified as productive when the CDR3 lacked stop codons and remained in frame with V and J, and all other rearrangements were classified as non-productive. CDR3 was defined by IMGT convention, running from the second conserved V-encoded cysteine to the conserved J-encoded phenylalanine. In an earlier analysis of more than 550 of the donors, sequences lacking an unambiguous match to a single V gene segment were excluded. In an earlier analysis of 450 to 750 of the donors, a V segment was called functional when productive rearrangements were above 56.7%, and segregating when the standard deviation between donors exceeded 5%. A statistical classification framework was developed to diagnose cytomegalovirus status using the catalog of TCR beta chain sequences. A later analysis assigned V and J genes by comparing TCR nucleotide sequences with IMGT/GENE-DB human TR gene sequences. The TCRdist pipeline was used in a later analysis to assign CDR3 sequences and most-parsimonious VDJ recombination scenarios. In a later analysis, each TCR beta chain was defined by its CDR3 amino acid sequence together with its V-gene family, and reads lacking a unique V-gene family were excluded. As a way to deal with suspected cross-contamination and a sequencing artifact, a later analysis dropped 500 to 700 nucleotide sequences that were highly shared and had low generation probability. In a later analysis, a clonal expansion index was calculated for each public chain from normalized within-repertoire ranks of inferred template counts. Generation probabilities in a later analysis came from a VDJ recombination model fitted to out-of-frame rearrangements, and those results were checked against IGoR. A later analysis scored TCR-TCR, TCR-HLA and TCR-CMV co-occurrence with hypergeometric tests, applying a repertoire-size bias correction to TCR pairs. False discovery rates were estimated in a later analysis by permuting HLA or CMV assignments 20 times. In a later analysis, co-occurring TCRs were grouped using DBSCAN, and TCRdist sequence similarity was added for clustering within HLA-allele-positive subsets. Co-occurrence clustering excluded repertoires with fewer than 30,000 or more than 120,000 public chains, plus five with anomalous nucleotide sharing. TCRdb carries this immuneACCESS record with in-frame sequences only. Its versions omit some clonotypes, under half of them owing to an unresolved V gene in the studies checked, with the rest unexplained. The V and J calls and the clone size are those of that table, but D and trimming were determined from the DNA. Here the sample has more than 90,000 clones; 60% to 85% occur a single time. The ten largest account for 4.5% to 5% of the sample.

The receptor was derived from a man aged 50 or older in good health and CMV-seropositive. Sequences were obtained from PBMCs.

The CDR3 here reads CASGPPGMDTQYF. The DNA sequence is given as TGTGCTAGTGGACCCCCGGGGATGGATACGCAGTATTTT. The rearranged chain carries TRBV12-5 and TRBJ2-3; a weak D assignment points to TRBD2 (5 bases agree). Trimming at the junction amounts to 6 bases on V and 6 bases on J, and the germline ends lie 13 bases apart. From the germline V gene, CDR1 is LGHNT and CDR2 is FRNRAP. Measured from the cysteine to the phenylalanine, the CDR3 is 13 residues long. The entry retains the CDR3 DNA only, 39 bases that are in frame from base 1.